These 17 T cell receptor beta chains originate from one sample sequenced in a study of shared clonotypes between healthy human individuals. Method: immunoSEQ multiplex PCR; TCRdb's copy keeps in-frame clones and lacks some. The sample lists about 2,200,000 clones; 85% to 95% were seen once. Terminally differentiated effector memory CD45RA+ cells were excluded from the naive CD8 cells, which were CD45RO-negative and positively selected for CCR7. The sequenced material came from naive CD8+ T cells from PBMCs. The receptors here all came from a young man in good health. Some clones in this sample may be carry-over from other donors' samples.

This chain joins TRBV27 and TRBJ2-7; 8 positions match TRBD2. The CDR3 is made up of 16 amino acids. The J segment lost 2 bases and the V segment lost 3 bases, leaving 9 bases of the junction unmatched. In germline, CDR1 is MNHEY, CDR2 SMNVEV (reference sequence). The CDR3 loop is CASSFSSGLVAYEQYF. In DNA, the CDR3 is TGTGCCAGCAGTTTTTCTTCGGGACTAGTCGCCTACGAGCAGTACTTC.

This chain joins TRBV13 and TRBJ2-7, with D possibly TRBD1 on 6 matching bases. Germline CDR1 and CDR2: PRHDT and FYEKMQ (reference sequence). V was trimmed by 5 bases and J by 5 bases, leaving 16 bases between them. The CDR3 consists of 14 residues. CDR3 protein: CASSHSGQTDEQYF. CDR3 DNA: TGTGCCAGCAGCCACTCTGGACAGACTGACGAGCAGTACTTC.

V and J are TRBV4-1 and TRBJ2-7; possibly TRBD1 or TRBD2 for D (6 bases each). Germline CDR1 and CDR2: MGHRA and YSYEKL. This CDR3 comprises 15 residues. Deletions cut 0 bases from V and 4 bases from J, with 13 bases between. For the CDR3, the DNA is TGCGCCAGCAGCCAAGAAGGGGGGACCGCTTACGAGCAGTACTTC. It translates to CASSQEGGTAYEQYF.

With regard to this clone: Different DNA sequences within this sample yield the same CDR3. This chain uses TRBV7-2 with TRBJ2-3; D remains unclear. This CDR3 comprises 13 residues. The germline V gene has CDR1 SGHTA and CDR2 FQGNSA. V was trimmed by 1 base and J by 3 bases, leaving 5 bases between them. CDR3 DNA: TGTGCCAGCAGCTTAGTTAGGACAGATACGCAGTATTTT. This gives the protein CASSLVRTDTQYF.

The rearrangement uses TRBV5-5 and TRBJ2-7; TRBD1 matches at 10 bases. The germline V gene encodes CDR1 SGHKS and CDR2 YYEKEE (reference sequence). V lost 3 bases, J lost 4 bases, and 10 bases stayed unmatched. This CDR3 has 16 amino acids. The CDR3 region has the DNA TGTGCCAGCAGCTGGGGGACAGGGGCTCAATCATACGAGCAGTACTTC. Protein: CASSWGTGAQSYEQYF.

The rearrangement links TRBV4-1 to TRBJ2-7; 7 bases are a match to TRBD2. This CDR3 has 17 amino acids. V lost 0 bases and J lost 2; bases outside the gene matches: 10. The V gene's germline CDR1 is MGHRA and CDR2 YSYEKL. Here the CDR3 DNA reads TGCGCCAGCAGCCAAGAAGTTGGGCGGGAGATCACCTACGAGCAGTACTTC. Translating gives CASSQEVGREITYEQYF.

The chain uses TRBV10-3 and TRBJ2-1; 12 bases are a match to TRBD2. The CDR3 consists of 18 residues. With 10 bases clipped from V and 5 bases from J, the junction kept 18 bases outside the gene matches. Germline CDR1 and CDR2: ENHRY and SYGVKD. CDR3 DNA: TGTGCCAGTAGACAGTATGGGGCCCTAGCGGGAGGGAACAATGAGCAGTTCTTC. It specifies CASRQYGALAGGNNEQFF.

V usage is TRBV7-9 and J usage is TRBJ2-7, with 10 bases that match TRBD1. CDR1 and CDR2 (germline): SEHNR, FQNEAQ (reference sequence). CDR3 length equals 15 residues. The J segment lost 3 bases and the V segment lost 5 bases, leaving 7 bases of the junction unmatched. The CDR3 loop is CASSTPGQGNYEQYF. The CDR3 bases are TGTGCCAGCAGCACACCGGGACAGGGGAACTACGAGCAGTACTTC.

The CDR3 region has the DNA TGTGCCAGCACCTCACCGGGGGCTGGGGCCAACGTCCTGACTTTC. It encodes CASTSPGAGANVLTF. V is TRBV27 and J is TRBJ2-6; possibly TRBD2 for D (6 bases). The length of the CDR3 is 15 residues. The germline V gene has CDR1 MNHEY and CDR2 SMNVEV (reference sequence). Deletions cut 7 bases from V and 2 bases from J, with 12 bases between.

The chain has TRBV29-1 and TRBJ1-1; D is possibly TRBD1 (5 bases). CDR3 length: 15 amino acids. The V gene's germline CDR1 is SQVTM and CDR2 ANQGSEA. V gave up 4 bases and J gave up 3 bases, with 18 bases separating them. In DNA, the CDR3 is TGCAGCGTTGGCGGGACCCACAACGGGGACACTGAAGCTTTCTTT. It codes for CSVGGTHNGDTEAFF.

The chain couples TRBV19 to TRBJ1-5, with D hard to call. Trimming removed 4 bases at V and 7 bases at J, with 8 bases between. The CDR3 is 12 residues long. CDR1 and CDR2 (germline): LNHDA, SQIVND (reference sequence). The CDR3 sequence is CASSNPGQPQHF. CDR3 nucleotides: TGTGCCAGTAGTAATCCAGGACAGCCCCAGCATTTT. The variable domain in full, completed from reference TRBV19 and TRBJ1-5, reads DGGITQSPKYLFRKEGQNVTLSCEQNLNHDAMYWYRQDPGQGLRLIYYSQIVNDFQKGDIAEGYSVSREKKESFPLTVTSAQKNPTAFYLCASSNPGQPQHFGDGTRLSIL.

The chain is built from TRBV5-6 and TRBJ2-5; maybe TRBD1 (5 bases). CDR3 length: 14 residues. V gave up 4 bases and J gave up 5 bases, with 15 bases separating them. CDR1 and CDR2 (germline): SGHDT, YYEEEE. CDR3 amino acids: CASSQGRSLETQYF. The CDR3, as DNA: TGTGCCAGCAGCCAGGGCAGGAGCCTGGAGACCCAGTACTTC.

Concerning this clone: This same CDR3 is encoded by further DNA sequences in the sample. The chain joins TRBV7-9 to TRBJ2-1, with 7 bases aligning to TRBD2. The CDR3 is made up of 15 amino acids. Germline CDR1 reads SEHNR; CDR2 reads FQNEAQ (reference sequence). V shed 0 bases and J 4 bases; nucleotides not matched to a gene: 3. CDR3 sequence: CASSLAGGRYNEQFF. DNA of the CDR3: TGTGCCAGCAGCTTAGCGGGAGGGAGGTACAATGAGCAGTTCTTC.

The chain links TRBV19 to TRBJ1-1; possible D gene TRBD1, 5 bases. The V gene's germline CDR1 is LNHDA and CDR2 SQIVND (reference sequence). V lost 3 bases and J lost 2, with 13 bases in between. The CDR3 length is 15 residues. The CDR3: CASSIYGGSNTEAFF. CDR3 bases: TGTGCCAGTAGTATTTACGGGGGGTCAAACACTGAAGCTTTCTTT.

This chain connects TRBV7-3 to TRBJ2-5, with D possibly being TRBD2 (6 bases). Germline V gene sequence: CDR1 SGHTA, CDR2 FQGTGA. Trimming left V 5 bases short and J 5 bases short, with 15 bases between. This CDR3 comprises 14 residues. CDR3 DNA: TGTGCCAGCAGCCCCGGAGGGATTTCGGAGACCCAGTACTTC. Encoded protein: CASSPGGISETQYF.

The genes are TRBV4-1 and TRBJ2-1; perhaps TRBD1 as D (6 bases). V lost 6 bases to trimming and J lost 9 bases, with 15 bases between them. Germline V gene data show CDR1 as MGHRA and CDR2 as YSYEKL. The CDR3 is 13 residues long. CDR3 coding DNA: TGCGCCAGCAGAGATATCAGGGGTGGTGAGCAGTTCTTC. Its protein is CASRDIRGGEQFF.

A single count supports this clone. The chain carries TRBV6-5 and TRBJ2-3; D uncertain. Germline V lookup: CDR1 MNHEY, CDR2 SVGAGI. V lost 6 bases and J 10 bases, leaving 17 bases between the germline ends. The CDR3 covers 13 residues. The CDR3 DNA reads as TGTGCCAGCAGCCCTACGGAACATGGGGCGCAGTATTTT. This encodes CASSPTEHGAQYF.